This entry describes one TCR beta chain. These data come from a study of blood T cell repertoires in COVID-19. Study context: T cells, B-cell-depleted T cells, or PBMCs supplied cDNA or gDNA.

The V and J ends lost 3 bases and 0 bases, in that order; junction bases with no gene match: 7. The CDR3 is 16 amino acids. The V gene's germline CDR1 is LNHDA and CDR2 SQIVND (reference sequence). This table comes from immunoSEQ multiplex PCR, and its TCRdb copy is limited to in-frame clones, with some not included. Of 150,000 to 200,000 clones in the sample, over 90% were seen once. The receptor comes from a woman aged 60-75 years with COVID-19, enrolled during active disease. Sequenced material: peripheral blood. The chain joins TRBV19 to TRBJ2-7; the match to TRBD1 covers 8 bases. The DNA of the CDR3 is TGTGCCAGTAGTATTACAGCCGGGACAGGCTCCTACGAGCAGTACTTC. It encodes CASSITAGTGSYEQYF.